These 24 T cell receptor beta chains share one sample of origin, sequenced in a study of cytomegalovirus exposure and HLA in healthy donors (dated by TCRdb to about 2017). Libraries came from the immunoSEQ multiplex PCR assay. The multiplex PCR relied on a mix of 60 forward primers for TCR Vbeta segments and 13 reverse primers for TCR Jbeta segments. What TCRdb holds here is the immuneACCESS table cut down to in-frame rearrangements. Part of the clones is not present; checked against another copy, under half of the missing clones reflect an unresolved V gene, and the others are unexplained. The sample contains about 160,000 clones, around 85% of them found a single time. The ten largest clones capture 1.3% of the sample. Material for sequencing was PBMCs. Receptors were obtained from a man in his fifties or sixties in good health and CMV-seropositive.

This clone was seen only a few times. The CDR3 sequence: CASTTTGVAYGYTF. The CDR3 DNA is TGTGCCAGCACCACGACAGGGGTGGCCTATGGCTACACCTTC. This chain uses TRBV6-5 with TRBJ1-2; TRBD1 aligns across 8 bases. From germline, CDR1 is MNHEY and CDR2 SVGAGI. The CDR3 sequence is 14 residues long. J was trimmed by 4 bases and V by 7 bases; bases with no gene match: 8.

V usage is TRBV5-1 and J usage is TRBJ1-4, with 8 bases aligning to TRBD1. CDR3 length: 14 residues. The V gene's germline CDR1 is SGHRS and CDR2 YFSETQ. Trimming removed 4 bases from V and 6 bases from J; junction bases left unmatched: 5. The CDR3 loop is CASSPGQGDEKLFF. The DNA for the CDR3 is TGCGCCAGCAGCCCAGGACAGGGTGATGAAAAACTGTTTTTT. Drawing the rest from reference TRBV5-1 and TRBJ1-4, the complete variable domain is KAGVTQTPRYLIKTRGQQVTLSCSPISGHRSVSWYQQTPGQGLQFLFEYFSETQRNKGNFPGRFSGRQFSNSRSEMNVSTLELGDSALYLCASSPGQGDEKLFFGSGTQLSVL.

CDR3 amino acids: CASSPTVGANEKLFF. CDR3 sequence (DNA): TGTGCCAGCAGCCCGACGGTGGGAGCTAATGAAAAACTGTTTTTT. The gene calls are TRBV2 and TRBJ1-4; unclear D gene. The length of the CDR3 is 15 residues. V shed 6 bases and J shed 3 bases, with 14 bases lying between them. CDR1 is SNHLY, CDR2 FYNNEI, per germline.

This chain joins TRBV5-1 and TRBJ1-2, with TRBD1 identical over 8 bases. Germline V gene lookup returns CDR1 SGHRS and CDR2 YFSETQ. V shed 4 bases, J shed 8 bases, and the junction held 10 bases outside the gene matches. This CDR3 contains 14 residues. CDR3 in DNA: TGCGCCAGCAGCCCCGGACAGGGAGGGGGGGGCTACACCTTC. Its protein is CASSPGQGGGGYTF.

The chain combines TRBV7-2 with TRBJ2-5; 12 bases map to TRBD2. The CDR3 is 14 amino acids. Losses at the gene ends were 5 bases for V and 5 bases for J; bases not matched to a gene: 3. CDR1 is SGHTA, CDR2 FQGNSA, per germline. CDR3 coding DNA: TGTGCCAGCAGCCTCACTAGCGGGAGGGAGACCCAGTACTTC. This gives the protein CASSLTSGRETQYF.

The chain employs TRBV7-8 and TRBJ2-3; 10 bases align to TRBD2. CDR3 length equals 16 residues. Germline CDR1 is SGHVS and CDR2 is FQNEAQ. The V and J ends lost 0 bases and 4 bases, in that order; junction bases with no gene match: 4. The CDR3 region has the DNA TGTGCCAGCAGCTTAGCGAGCGGGGGGGGACCAGATACGCAGTATTTT. Translating it yields CASSLASGGGPDTQYF.

Details on this clone: The sample carries other DNA sequences with the same CDR3. CDR3 in DNA: TGTGCCAGCAGCGTAGGGGGGGGGAATCAGCCCCAGCATTTT. This gives the protein CASSVGGGNQPQHF. This chain links TRBV9 with TRBJ1-5; perhaps TRBD1 as D (5 bases). The CDR3 totals 14 residues. Germline V CDR1 and CDR2: SGDLS, YYNGEE. Trimming removed 0 bases from V and 4 bases from J, with 8 bases in between.

The genes are TRBV5-4 and TRBJ2-3; 10 bases fit TRBD1. The CDR3 totals 15 residues. The J segment lost 3 bases and the V segment lost 4 bases, leaving 5 bases of the junction unmatched. From germline, CDR1 is SGHNT and CDR2 YYREEE (reference sequence). The CDR3 DNA is TGTGCCAGCAGCCTGCCGGGACAGGGGACAGATACGCAGTATTTT. Encoded protein: CASSLPGQGTDTQYF.

The chain links TRBV28 to TRBJ2-3, with a possible D match to TRBD2 (6 bases). V was shortened by 8 bases and J by 2 bases, with 11 bases between the two germline ends. There are 13 residues in the CDR3. CDR1 MDHEN and CDR2 SYDVKM come from the germline V gene. CDR3 region: CASSWEATDTQYF. CDR3 DNA sequence: TGTGCCAGCTCGTGGGAGGCCACAGATACGCAGTATTTT.

The genes are TRBV11-2 and TRBJ2-1; 11 bases map to TRBD2. The germline gives CDR1 SGHAT, CDR2 FQNNGV. V gave up 8 bases and J gave up 9 bases; unmatched junction bases: 9. The CDR3 consists of 14 residues. The CDR3 sequence: CASEIAGGLGEQFF. CDR3 bases: TGTGCCAGCGAAATAGCGGGAGGGCTCGGTGAGCAGTTCTTC.

The chain links TRBV6-6 to TRBJ1-5; D is ambiguous. Germline CDR1 and CDR2: MNHNY and SVGAGI (reference sequence). Trimming took off 6 bases at V and 2 bases at J, with 11 bases between the two ends. CDR3 length equals 14 residues. In DNA form, the CDR3 reads TGTGCCAGCAGGGGCGGGTCCGGCAATCAGCCCCAGCATTTT. Its translation is CASRGGSGNQPQHF.

Points on this clone: The same CDR3 is also encoded by other DNA sequences in this sample. This chain connects TRBV5-1 to TRBJ2-2; D gene uncertain. The CDR3 length is 13 residues. The V and J ends lost 0 bases and 5 bases respectively, with 5 bases between them. Germline CDR1 and CDR2: SGHRS and YFSETQ. CDR3 nucleotides: TGCGCCAGCAGCTTGGCCGGGACCGGGGAGCTGTTTTTT. Protein: CASSLAGTGELFF. Combining the CDR3 with reference TRBV5-1 and TRBJ2-2 gives the whole variable domain KAGVTQTPRYLIKTRGQQVTLSCSPISGHRSVSWYQQTPGQGLQFLFEYFSETQRNKGNFPGRFSGRQFSNSRSEMNVSTLELGDSALYLCASSLAGTGELFFGEGSRLTVL.

The chain joins TRBV6-5 to TRBJ2-2; perhaps TRBD2 as D (6 bases). V lost 7 bases and J lost 0, with 12 bases in between. The CDR3 covers 15 residues. Germline CDR1 and CDR2: MNHEY and SVGAGI. CDR3 DNA: TGTGCCAGCACCGTCGGGGGATCGAACACCGGGGAGCTGTTTTTT. This translates into CASTVGGSNTGELFF.

In DNA, the CDR3 is TGCAGTGCCCCTTTCCCGTATGAGCAGTTCTTC. Translation gives CSAPFPYEQFF. The chain is built from TRBV20-1 and TRBJ2-1; D ambiguous. The CDR3 contains 11 residues. The germline CDR1 and CDR2 sequences are DFQATT and SNEGSKA (reference sequence). Trimming took 6 bases from V and 8 from J, leaving 11 bases between them.

This chain links TRBV5-1 with TRBJ2-5; D unclear. The J call could be wrong; TRBJ2-7 is a better fit for the DNA end. The CDR3 covers 14 residues. Germline lookup yields CDR1 SGHRS and CDR2 YFSETQ. This chain's CDR3 is CASSLELPRNEQYF. In DNA, the CDR3 is TGCGCCAGCAGCTTGGAACTACCCCGGAACGAGCAGTACTTC.

V gene TRBV2 combines with J gene TRBJ2-1; 16 bases line up with TRBD2. CDR3 length: 18 residues. The V and J ends lost 4 bases and 5 bases, in that order; junction bases with no gene match: 8. The germline CDR1 and CDR2 sequences are SNHLY and FYNNEI. The chain's CDR3 is CASSGGTSGGAGHNEQFF. The DNA for the CDR3 is TGTGCCAGCAGTGGGGGGACTAGCGGGGGGGCGGGACACAATGAGCAGTTCTTC.

The chain couples TRBV7-2 to TRBJ1-5; D gene ambiguous. Germline V lookup: CDR1 SGHTA, CDR2 FQGNSA. This CDR3 region has 15 residues. The V end lost 1 base, the J end lost 0 bases, and 7 bases lay between the germline ends. DNA of the CDR3: TGTGCCAGCAGCTTAGTTCCCTTTAGCAATCAGCCCCAGCATTTT. It yields the protein CASSLVPFSNQPQHF.

The chain combines TRBV9 with TRBJ1-5; 8 nucleotides agree with TRBD1. The CDR3 is 15 amino acids. Germline CDR1 is SGDLS and CDR2 is YYNGEE. V shed 3 bases, J shed 2 bases, and the junction held 4 bases outside the gene matches. The CDR3 loop is CASSEGQGGNQPQHF. The DNA of the CDR3 is TGTGCCAGCAGCGAAGGACAGGGAGGCAATCAGCCCCAGCATTTT.

This clone was counted once. V and J are TRBV19 and TRBJ2-5; D is perhaps TRBD2 (6 bases). CDR1 is LNHDA and CDR2 is SQIVND in the germline V gene (reference sequence). This CDR3 spans 13 amino acids. V was cut by 6 bases and J by 4 bases, with 12 bases left in between. This chain's CDR3 is CASRDPGGETQYF. DNA of the CDR3: TGTGCCAGTAGAGACCCCGGGGGAGAGACCCAGTACTTC.

V is TRBV25-1 and J is TRBJ1-4, with 8 bases fitting TRBD1. V was pared by 0 bases and J by 4 bases, with 10 bases of the junction left unmatched. Germline V gene sequence: CDR1 MGHDK, CDR2 SYGVNS. The CDR3 is 18 amino acids. CDR3 sequence: CASSEYEAGGTGNEKLFF. Here the CDR3 DNA reads TGTGCCAGCAGTGAATATGAGGCAGGGGGCACGGGTAATGAAAAACTGTTTTTT.

This chain connects TRBV15 to TRBJ2-7, with D perhaps matching TRBD1 (6 bases). Per germline, CDR1 LNHNV and CDR2 YYDKDF (reference sequence). The CDR3 totals 15 residues. Trimming cost V 0 bases and J 4 bases, with 13 bases left between them. CDR3 in amino acids: CATSRDPTGLYEQYF. The CDR3 DNA reads as TGTGCCACCAGCAGAGACCCTACAGGGTTATACGAGCAGTACTTC. The whole variable domain, remainder taken from reference TRBV15 and TRBJ2-7, is DAMVIQNPRYQVTQFGKPVTLSCSQTLNHNVMYWYQQKSSQAPKLLFHYYDKDFNNEADTPDNFQSRRPNTSFCFLDIRSPGLGDTAMYLCATSRDPTGLYEQYFGPGTRLTVT.

The gene calls are TRBV6-1 and TRBJ1-3, with 9 bases fitting TRBD1. The CDR3 contains 14 residues. CDR1 is MNHNS and CDR2 is SASEGT in the germline V gene. Unmatched junction bases numbered 2, after V lost 6 bases and J lost 2 bases. The CDR3 sequence: CASSTGGTGNTIYF. CDR3 sequence (DNA): TGTGCCAGCAGCACAGGGGGCACTGGAAACACCATATATTTT.

The V and J genes are TRBV10-2 and TRBJ2-1, with 8 positions matching TRBD2. The CDR3 sequence is 15 residues long. Looked up from germline, CDR1 is WSHSY and CDR2 is SAAADI. J was trimmed by 8 bases and V by 4 bases; bases with no gene match: 10. CDR3 residues: CASSVTGTRFDEQFF. CDR3 nucleotides: TGCGCCAGCAGTGTCACCGGGACTAGGTTCGATGAGCAGTTCTTC.

This chain uses TRBV30 with TRBJ1-2; TRBD1 aligns across 8 bases. V gave up 4 bases and J gave up 8 bases; unmatched junction bases: 6. The CDR3 spans 12 residues. Per the germline V gene, CDR1 is GTSNPN and CDR2 is SVGIG (reference sequence). CDR3 loop: CAWTQTGAGYTF. The CDR3 DNA reads as TGTGCCTGGACCCAGACAGGGGCGGGCTACACCTTC.